This TCR beta chain was profiled in a study of blood T cell repertoires in COVID-19. On the study more broadly: COVID-19 samples collected from the United States, Italy and Spain covered acute and convalescent phases. The analysed material was cDNA or gDNA that came from T cells, B-cell-depleted T cells, or PBMCs.

Germline values: CDR1 LNHDA, CDR2 SQIVND (reference sequence). The CDR3 sequence is 17 residues long. V lost 4 bases, J lost 5 bases, and 22 bases lay in between. Self-reported history from a screening survey and questionnaire set each donor's cohort. In the source study's methods: Amplification from reference gene primers served as the basis for estimated nucleated cell counts. TCRdb keeps only in-frame clones here, not all; method: immunoSEQ multiplex PCR. V and J calls plus clone size are reproduced from that table; the DNA served to infer D and trimming. Among roughly 160,000 clones listed, 81% were seen once.

Material for sequencing was PBMCs or T cells enriched from blood (not recorded which). This chain connects TRBV19 to TRBJ2-3; D unresolved. The clonotype originates from a woman between 40 and 50 years old with acute COVID-19. The CDR3 nucleotides read TGTGCCAGTAGTAAGCCGATGCCAGGTATATCTGGAGATACGCAGTATTTT. It yields the protein CASSKPMPGISGDTQYF.